The clone carrying this T cell receptor (beta chain) was seen once. Per the germline V gene, CDR1 is MNHNY and CDR2 is SVGAGI (reference sequence). The CDR3 has 14 amino acids. V gave up 5 bases and J gave up 5 bases; unmatched junction bases: 3. The sample comes from a study of blood T cell repertoires in COVID-19. Study-level background: Spain, Italy and the United States supplied samples that represented acute and convalescent COVID-19. In each case, the material was cDNA or gDNA derived from T cells, B-cell-depleted T cells, or PBMCs.

Original processing methods: Quantification of nucleated cells was approximated via reference gene primer amplification. Method: immunoSEQ multiplex PCR; TCRdb's copy keeps in-frame clones and lacks some. The V and J calls and clone size are taken from that table; D and trimming were inferred from the DNA. In the table there are about 82,000 clones, about four fifths of which are singletons. The sequence was collected from a woman between 35 and 50 years old with active or convalescent COVID-19. The sequenced sample consisted of peripheral blood. This rearrangement joins TRBV6-6 to TRBJ2-7; TRBD2 matches at 13 bases. CDR3 sequence: CASSRLAGGDEQYF. As DNA, the CDR3 is TGTGCCAGCAGTCGACTAGCGGGAGGAGACGAGCAGTACTTC.